Listed below are T cell receptor beta chains from one sample, sequenced in a study of blood T cells in healthy people across ages. One entry per CDR3 protein, called by TCRdb with MiXCR from the 5' RACE reads. The sample has about 1,400,000 distinct CDR3 sequences, approximately 63% seen once; the top ten hold 6.7%. The sample comprised blood. The receptor source for this set is a man between 18 and 35 years old in good health. Both conserved end residues are part of each CDR3. A D gene is named only where the DNA matches it firmly. Clone sizes are given selectively: once, few, many, or a class where the clone is expanded.

J gene,clone size,V gene,D gene,CDR3 protein,CDR3 DNA
TRBJ2-1,.,TRBV28,.,CASSLSPGLGAGEYEQFF,TGTGCCAGCAGTTTATCCCCCGGCCTAGGGGCAGGGGAGTACGAGCAGTTCTTC
TRBJ2-3,.,TRBV4-2,TRBD2,CASSSEAGGSTDTQYF,TGTGCCAGCAGCAGCGAAGCGGGGGGAAGCACAGATACGCAGTATTTT
TRBJ1-2,.,TRBV5-6,TRBD1,CASSLEGTGGLWGYTF,TGTGCCAGCAGCTTGGAGGGGACAGGGGGCCTATGGGGCTACACCTTC
TRBJ2-1,.,TRBV20-1,.,CSASRSGGNEQFF,TGCAGTGCTAGTAGATCCGGAGGGAATGAGCAGTTCTTC
TRBJ2-1,.,TRBV29-1,.,CSVGTLCGDEQFF,TGCAGCGTTGGAACTCTTTGTGGTGATGAGCAGTTCTTC
TRBJ1-5,many,TRBV20-1,TRBD1,CSARGDRASQPQHF,TGCAGTGCTAGAGGGGACAGGGCCAGCCAGCCCCAGCATTTT
TRBJ2-5,.,TRBV4-3,.,CASSQGLGEETQYF,TGCGCCAGCAGCCAAGGGCTGGGGGAAGAGACCCAGTACTTC
TRBJ2-7,.,TRBV28,.,CASSKRAAFYEQYF,TGTGCCAGCAGCAAACGGGCCGCCTTCTACGAGCAGTACTTC
TRBJ2-1,.,TRBV29-1,.,CSVEGHGGASSYNEQFF,TGCAGCGTTGAAGGGCATGGAGGGGCAAGCTCCTACAATGAGCAGTTCTTC
TRBJ1-6,.,TRBV7-9,TRBD1,CASSPGGLETPLHF,TGTGCCAGCAGCCCAGGGGGCCTCGAAACACCCCTCCACTTT
TRBJ2-7,few,TRBV5-6,TRBD2,CASSWRGVSYEQYF,TGTGCCAGCAGCTGGCGGGGGGTGTCCTACGAGCAGTACTTC
TRBJ2-5,.,TRBV29-1,TRBD2,CSVGLAGERETQYF,TGCAGCGTTGGCCTAGCGGGGGAGAGAGAGACCCAGTACTTC
TRBJ2-1,.,TRBV7-7,.,CASSLGAPNGHNEQFF,TGTGCCAGCAGCTTAGGGGCACCTAACGGACACAATGAGCAGTTCTTC
TRBJ1-6,.,TRBV14,.,CASSPRVLGSLHF,TGTGCCAGCAGCCCCCGCGTACTGGGTTCCCTCCACTTT
TRBJ2-1,.,TRBV5-6,TRBD2,CASSSLYSGSFNNEQFF,TGTGCCAGCAGCTCCCTATATAGCGGGAGTTTCAACAATGAGCAGTTCTTC
TRBJ2-5,.,TRBV7-6,TRBD1,CASSPSRDRGRETQYF,TGTGCCAGCAGTCCAAGCCGGGACAGGGGACGAGAGACCCAGTACTTC
TRBJ1-2,.,TRBV2,.,CASGDGEVGYGYTF,TGTGCCAGCGGGGACGGAGAGGTGGGCTATGGCTACACCTTC
TRBJ2-5,.,TRBV4-3,.,CASSPRAFTTPLGETQYF,TGCGCCAGCAGTCCAAGAGCATTTACGACACCCCTTGGGGAGACCCAGTACTTC
TRBJ1-1,.,TRBV18,.,CASSPSDAAGIAEAFF,TGTGCCAGCTCACCTTCGGACGCGGCGGGTATTGCTGAAGCTTTCTTT
TRBJ2-1,.,TRBV3-1,TRBD1,CASSQPGTALNNEQFF,TGTGCCAGCAGCCAACCCGGGACAGCCCTCAACAATGAGCAGTTCTTC
TRBJ2-7,.,TRBV9,.,CASSSVAFSYEQYF,TGTGCCAGCAGCAGTGTAGCGTTTTCCTACGAGCAGTACTTC
TRBJ2-3,.,TRBV20-1,.,CSARVPSAGTDTQYF,TGCAGTGCTAGAGTCCCTAGCGCGGGGACAGATACGCAGTATTTT
TRBJ2-7,.,TRBV5-6,.,CASSSPSVRGLSYEQYF,TGTGCCAGCAGCTCACCTAGCGTCCGCGGCCTATCCTACGAGCAGTACTTC
TRBJ1-2,few,TRBV4-1,.,CASSHPQGFYGYTF,TGCGCCAGCAGCCACCCACAGGGTTTCTATGGCTACACCTTC
TRBJ2-3,once,TRBV20-1,.,CSARGHDKGGYGTQYF,TGCAGTGCTAGAGGCCACGACAAGGGAGGATATGGTACGCAGTATTTT
TRBJ2-7,.,TRBV2,.,CASSEVKGLAAYEQYF,TGTGCCAGCAGTGAAGTGAAGGGACTGGCAGCCTACGAGCAGTACTTC